This T cell receptor beta chain was sequenced during a study of blood T cells in healthy people across ages. Study conclusions and caveats: A conclusive naive versus antigen-experienced comparison was prevented by the unsorted PBMCs.

Together with a sample-barcoded 5' primer, a J-beta primer mix was included in a second PCR lasting about 7 to 11 cycles. TCRdb re-called the 5' RACE reads with MiXCR, one entry per CDR3 protein. The table shows about 1,500,000 distinct CDR3 sequences, with approximately 28% occurring only once. Notes on this clonotype: Its target is not known. A much larger clone is a single base away; this may be a read error.

Looked up from germline, CDR1 is SGHTA and CDR2 is FQGNSA. This CDR3 comprises 14 residues. This receptor was taken from a woman aged 30 to 39 in good health. The chain carries TRBV7-2 and TRBJ2-6; D unclear. Material: blood. The CDR3 spells CAGSYTPGANVLTF. The CDR3 DNA is TGTGCCGGCAGCTACACCCCGGGGGCCAACGTCCTGACTTTC. Full variable domain (outside the CDR3, taken from reference TRBV7-2 and TRBJ2-6): GAGVSQSPSNKVTEKGKDVELRCDPISGHTALYWYRQSLGQGLEFLIYFQGNSAPDKSGLPSDRFSAERTGGSVSTLTIQRTQQEDSAVYLCAGSYTPGANVLTFGAGSRLTVL.